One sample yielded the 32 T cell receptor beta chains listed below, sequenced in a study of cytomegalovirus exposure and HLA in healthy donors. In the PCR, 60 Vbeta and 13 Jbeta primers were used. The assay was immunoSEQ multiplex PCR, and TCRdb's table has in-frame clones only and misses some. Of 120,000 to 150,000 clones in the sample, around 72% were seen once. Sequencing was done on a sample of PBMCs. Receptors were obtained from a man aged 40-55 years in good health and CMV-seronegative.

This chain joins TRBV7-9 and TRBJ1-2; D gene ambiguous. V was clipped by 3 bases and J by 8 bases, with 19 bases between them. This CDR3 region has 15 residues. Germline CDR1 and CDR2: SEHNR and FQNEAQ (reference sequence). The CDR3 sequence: CASSLRFRDPWGYTF. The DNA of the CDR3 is TGTGCCAGCAGCTTGCGATTCCGCGATCCCTGGGGCTACACCTTC.

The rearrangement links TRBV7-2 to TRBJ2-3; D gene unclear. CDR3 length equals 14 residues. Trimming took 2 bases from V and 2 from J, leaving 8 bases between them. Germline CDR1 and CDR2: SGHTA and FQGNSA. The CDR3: CASSLQQNTDTQYF. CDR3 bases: TGTGCCAGCAGCTTACAACAGAACACAGATACGCAGTATTTT. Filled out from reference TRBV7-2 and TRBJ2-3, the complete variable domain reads GAGVSQSPSNKVTEKGKDVELRCDPISGHTALYWYRQSLGQGLEFLIYFQGNSAPDKSGLPSDRFSAERTGGSVSTLTIQRTQQEDSAVYLCASSLQQNTDTQYFGPGTRLTVL.

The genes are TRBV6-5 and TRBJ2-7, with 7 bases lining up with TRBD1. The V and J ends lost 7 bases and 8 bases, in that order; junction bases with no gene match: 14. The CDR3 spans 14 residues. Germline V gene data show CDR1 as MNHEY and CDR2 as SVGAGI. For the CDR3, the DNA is TGTGCCAGCAACTCGGACAGGTCCCCGGATCAGCAGTACTTC. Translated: CASNSDRSPDQQYF.

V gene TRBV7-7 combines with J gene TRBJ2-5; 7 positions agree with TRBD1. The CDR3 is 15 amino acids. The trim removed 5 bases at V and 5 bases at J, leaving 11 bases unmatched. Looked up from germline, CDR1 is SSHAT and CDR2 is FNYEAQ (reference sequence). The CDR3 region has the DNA TGTGCCAGCAGCCCTGGGACAGCTCAAAGTGAGACCCAGTACTTC. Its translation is CASSPGTAQSETQYF.

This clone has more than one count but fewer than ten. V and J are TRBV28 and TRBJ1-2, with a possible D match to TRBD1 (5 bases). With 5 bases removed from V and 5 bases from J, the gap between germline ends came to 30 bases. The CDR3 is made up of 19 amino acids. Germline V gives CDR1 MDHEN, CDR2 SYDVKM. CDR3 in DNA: TGTGCCAGCAGTCACCACACTCTATTGACAGCCGTGGCTCGGTATGGCTACACCTTC. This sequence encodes CASSHHTLLTAVARYGYTF.

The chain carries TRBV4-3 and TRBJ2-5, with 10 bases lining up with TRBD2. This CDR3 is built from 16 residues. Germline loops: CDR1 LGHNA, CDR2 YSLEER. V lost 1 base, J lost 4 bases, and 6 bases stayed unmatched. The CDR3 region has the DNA TGCGCCAGCAGCCAAGGGGGAAGACTAGCGGGAGAGACCCAGTACTTC. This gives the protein CASSQGGRLAGETQYF.

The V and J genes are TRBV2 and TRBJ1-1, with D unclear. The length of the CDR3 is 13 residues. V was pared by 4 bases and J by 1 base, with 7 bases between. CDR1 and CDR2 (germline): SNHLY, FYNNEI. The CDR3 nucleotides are TGTGCCAGCAGTGTCGACAAGAACACTGAAGCTTTCTTT. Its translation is CASSVDKNTEAFF.

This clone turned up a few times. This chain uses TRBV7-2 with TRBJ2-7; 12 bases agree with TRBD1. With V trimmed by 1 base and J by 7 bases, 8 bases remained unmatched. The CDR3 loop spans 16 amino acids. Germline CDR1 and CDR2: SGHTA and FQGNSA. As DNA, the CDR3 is TGTGCCAGCAGCTTAGGGGGGGGACAGGGGGCGGGGGAGCAGTACTTC. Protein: CASSLGGGQGAGEQYF. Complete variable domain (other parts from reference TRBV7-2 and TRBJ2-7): GAGVSQSPSNKVTEKGKDVELRCDPISGHTALYWYRQSLGQGLEFLIYFQGNSAPDKSGLPSDRFSAERTGGSVSTLTIQRTQQEDSAVYLCASSLGGGQGAGEQYFGPGTRLTVT.

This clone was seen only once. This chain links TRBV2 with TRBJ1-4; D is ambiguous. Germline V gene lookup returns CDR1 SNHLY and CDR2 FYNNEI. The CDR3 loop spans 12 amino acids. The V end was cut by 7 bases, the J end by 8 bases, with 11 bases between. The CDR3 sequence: CASIIPGEKLFF. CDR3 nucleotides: TGTGCCAGCATCATACCCGGGGAAAAACTGTTTTTT.

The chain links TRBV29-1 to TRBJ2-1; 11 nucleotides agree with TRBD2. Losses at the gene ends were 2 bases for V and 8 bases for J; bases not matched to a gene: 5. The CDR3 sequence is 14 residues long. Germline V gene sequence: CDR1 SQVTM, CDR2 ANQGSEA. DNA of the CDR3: TGCAGCGTTGAAACTAGCGGGGGCTGGGATGAGCAGTTCTTC. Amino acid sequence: CSVETSGGWDEQFF.

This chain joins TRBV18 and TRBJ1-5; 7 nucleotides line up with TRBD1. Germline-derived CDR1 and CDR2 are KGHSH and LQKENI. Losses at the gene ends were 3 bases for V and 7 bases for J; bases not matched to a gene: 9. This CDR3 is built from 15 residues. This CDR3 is CASSPDSTGSQPQHF. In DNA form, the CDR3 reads TGTGCCAGCTCACCCGATTCGACAGGGTCCCAGCCCCAGCATTTT.

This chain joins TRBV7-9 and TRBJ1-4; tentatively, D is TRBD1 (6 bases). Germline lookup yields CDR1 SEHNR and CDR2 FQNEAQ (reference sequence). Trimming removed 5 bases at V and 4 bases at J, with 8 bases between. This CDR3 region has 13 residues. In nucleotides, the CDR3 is TGTGCCAGCAGCACCAGGGGTAATGAAAAACTGTTTTTT. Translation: CASSTRGNEKLFF.

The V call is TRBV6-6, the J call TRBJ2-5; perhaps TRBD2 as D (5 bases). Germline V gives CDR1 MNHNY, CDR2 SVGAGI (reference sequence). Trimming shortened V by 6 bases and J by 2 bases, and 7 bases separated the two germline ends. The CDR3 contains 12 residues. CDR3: CASSPGQETQYF. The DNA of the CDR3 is TGTGCCAGCAGCCCGGGACAAGAGACCCAGTACTTC.

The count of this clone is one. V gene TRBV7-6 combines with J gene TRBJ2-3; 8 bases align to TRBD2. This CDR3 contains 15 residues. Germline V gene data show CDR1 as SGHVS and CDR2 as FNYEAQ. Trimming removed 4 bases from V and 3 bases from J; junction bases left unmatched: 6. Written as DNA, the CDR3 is TGTGCCAGCAGCTCCCAGCGGGGGAAAACAGATACGCAGTATTTT. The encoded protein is CASSSQRGKTDTQYF.

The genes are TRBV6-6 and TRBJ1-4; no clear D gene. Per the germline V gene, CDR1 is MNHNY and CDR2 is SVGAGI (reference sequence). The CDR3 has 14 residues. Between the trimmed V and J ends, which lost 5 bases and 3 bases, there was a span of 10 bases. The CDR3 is CASSLPEANEKLFF. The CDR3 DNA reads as TGTGCCAGCAGTCTGCCGGAGGCTAATGAAAAACTGTTTTTT.

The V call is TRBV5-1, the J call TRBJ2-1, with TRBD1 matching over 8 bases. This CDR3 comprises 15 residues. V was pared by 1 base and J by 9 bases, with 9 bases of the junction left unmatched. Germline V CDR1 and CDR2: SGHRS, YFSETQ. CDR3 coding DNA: TGCGCCAGCAGCTTGATGCGGACAGGGTCGTGTGAGCAGTTCTTC. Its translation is CASSLMRTGSCEQFF.

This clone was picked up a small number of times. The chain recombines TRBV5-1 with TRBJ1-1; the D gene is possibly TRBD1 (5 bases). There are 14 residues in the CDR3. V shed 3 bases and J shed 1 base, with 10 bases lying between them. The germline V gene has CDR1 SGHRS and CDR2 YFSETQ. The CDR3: CASSSQGRNTEAFF. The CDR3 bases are TGCGCCAGCAGCTCCCAGGGCAGGAACACTGAAGCTTTCTTT.

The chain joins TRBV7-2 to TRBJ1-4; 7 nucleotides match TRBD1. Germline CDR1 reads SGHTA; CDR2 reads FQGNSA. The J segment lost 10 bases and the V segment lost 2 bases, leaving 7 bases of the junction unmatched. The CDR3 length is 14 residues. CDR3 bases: TGTGCCAGCAGCTTAACTCAGGGGGACGCAAAACTGTTTTTT. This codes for CASSLTQGDAKLFF.

The CDR3 region is CASRAGAYEQYF. CDR3 coding DNA: TGTGCCAGCAGAGCGGGAGCCTACGAGCAGTACTTC. The rearrangement links TRBV6-5 to TRBJ2-7; 8 bases match TRBD2. V lost 6 bases and J lost 2; bases outside the gene matches: 0. The germline V gene has CDR1 MNHEY and CDR2 SVGAGI. This CDR3 has 12 amino acids.

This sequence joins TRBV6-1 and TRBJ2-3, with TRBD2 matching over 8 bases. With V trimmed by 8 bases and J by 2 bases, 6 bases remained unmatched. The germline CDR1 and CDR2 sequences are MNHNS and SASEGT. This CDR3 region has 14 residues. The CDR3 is CASERTSNTDTQYF. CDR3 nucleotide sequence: TGTGCCAGCGAGAGGACTAGCAACACAGATACGCAGTATTTT.

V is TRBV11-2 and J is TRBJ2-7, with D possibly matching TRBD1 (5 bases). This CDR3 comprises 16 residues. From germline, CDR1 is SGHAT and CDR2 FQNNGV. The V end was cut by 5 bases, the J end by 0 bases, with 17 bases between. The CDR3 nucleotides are TGTGCCAGCAGCCGACAGCGTTTGATTAGCTCCTACGAGCAGTACTTC. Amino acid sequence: CASSRQRLISSYEQYF.

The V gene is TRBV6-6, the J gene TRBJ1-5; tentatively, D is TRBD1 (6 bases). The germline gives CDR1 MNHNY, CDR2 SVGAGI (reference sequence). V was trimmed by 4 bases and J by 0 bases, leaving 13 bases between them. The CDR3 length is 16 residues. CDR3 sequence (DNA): TGTGCCAGCAGTTCCAGGACAGTTGGTAGCAATCAGCCCCAGCATTTT. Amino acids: CASSSRTVGSNQPQHF.

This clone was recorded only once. CDR3 amino acids: CASSFGTGGLVSYEQYF. DNA of the CDR3: TGCGCCAGCAGCTTCGGGACAGGGGGCTTGGTGTCTTACGAGCAGTACTTC. The genes are TRBV5-1 and TRBJ2-7; 12 bases line up with TRBD1. Germline loops: CDR1 SGHRS, CDR2 YFSETQ. There are 17 residues in the CDR3. V was clipped by 2 bases and J by 4 bases; unmatched bases: 10.

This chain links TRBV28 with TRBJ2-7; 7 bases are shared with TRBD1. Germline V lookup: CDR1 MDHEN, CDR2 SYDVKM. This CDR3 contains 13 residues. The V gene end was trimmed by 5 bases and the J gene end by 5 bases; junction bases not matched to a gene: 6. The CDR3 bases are TGTGCCAGCAGTCGAACAGGGGTCCACGAGCAGTACTTC. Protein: CASSRTGVHEQYF.

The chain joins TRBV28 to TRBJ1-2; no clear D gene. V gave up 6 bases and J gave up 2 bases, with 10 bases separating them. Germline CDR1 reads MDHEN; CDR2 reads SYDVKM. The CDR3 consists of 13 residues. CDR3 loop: CASSPPGNYGYTF. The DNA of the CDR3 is TGTGCCAGCAGCCCACCGGGGAACTATGGCTACACCTTC.

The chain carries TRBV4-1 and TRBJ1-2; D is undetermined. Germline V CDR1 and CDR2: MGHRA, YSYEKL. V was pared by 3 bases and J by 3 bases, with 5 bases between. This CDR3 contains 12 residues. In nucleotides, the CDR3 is TGCGCCAGCAGCCAGGAGGACTATGGCTACACCTTC. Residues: CASSQEDYGYTF.

The CDR3 here is CATVFIAGEGDEQFF. The CDR3 DNA sequence: TGTGCCACCGTATTCATAGCGGGAGAAGGCGATGAGCAGTTCTTC. This sequence joins TRBV28 and TRBJ2-1; TRBD2 agrees at 9 bases. V was clipped by 10 bases and J by 8 bases; unmatched bases: 15. Germline V gene data show CDR1 as MDHEN and CDR2 as SYDVKM. The CDR3 contains 15 residues. Full variable domain (remainder filled in from reference TRBV28 and TRBJ2-1): DVKVTQSSRYLVKRTGEKVFLECVQDMDHENMFWYRQDPGLGLRLIYFSYDVKMKEKGDIPEGYSVSREKKERFSLILESASTNQTSMYLCATVFIAGEGDEQFFGPGTRLTVL.

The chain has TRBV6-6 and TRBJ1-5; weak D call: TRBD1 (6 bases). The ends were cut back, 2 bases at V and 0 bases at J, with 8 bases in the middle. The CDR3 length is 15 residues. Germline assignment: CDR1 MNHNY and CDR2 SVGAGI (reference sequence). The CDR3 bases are TGTGCCAGCAGTTACAAGGGGGATAGCAATCAGCCCCAGCATTTT. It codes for CASSYKGDSNQPQHF.

The DNA for the CDR3 is TGTGCCAGCAGCCCGACTAGCGGTGACCTCTACAATGAGCAGTTCTTC. It is translated as CASSPTSGDLYNEQFF. V usage is TRBV14 and J usage is TRBJ2-1, with 9 nucleotides matching TRBD2. J gave up 3 bases and V 4 bases, and 7 bases lay outside the gene matches. CDR3 length equals 16 residues. Germline V gives CDR1 SGHDN, CDR2 FVKESK. Full variable domain (remainder filled in from reference TRBV14 and TRBJ2-1): EAGVTQFPSHSVIEKGQTVTLRCDPISGHDNLYWYRRVMGKEIKFLLHFVKESKQDESGMPNNRFLAERTGGTYSTLKVQPAELEDSGVYFCASSPTSGDLYNEQFFGPGTRLTVL.

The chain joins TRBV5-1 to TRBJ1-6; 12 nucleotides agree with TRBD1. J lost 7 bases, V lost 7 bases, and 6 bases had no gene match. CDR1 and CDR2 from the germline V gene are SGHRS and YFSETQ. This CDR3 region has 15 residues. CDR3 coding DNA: TGCGCCAGCCGGGGACAGGGGGCGCGAAATTCACCCCTCCACTTT. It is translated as CASRGQGARNSPLHF.

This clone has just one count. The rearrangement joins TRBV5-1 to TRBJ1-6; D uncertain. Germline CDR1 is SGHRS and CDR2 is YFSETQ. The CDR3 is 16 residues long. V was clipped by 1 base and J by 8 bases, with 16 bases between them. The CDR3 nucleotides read TGCGCCAGCAGCTTGCAAGGTCGGAGGGAGGATTCACCCCTCCACTTT. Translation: CASSLQGRREDSPLHF.

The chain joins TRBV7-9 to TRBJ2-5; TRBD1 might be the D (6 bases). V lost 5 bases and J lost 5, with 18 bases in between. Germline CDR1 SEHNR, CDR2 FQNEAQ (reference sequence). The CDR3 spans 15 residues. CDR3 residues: CASSPRQGLGETQYF. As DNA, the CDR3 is TGTGCCAGCAGCCCTAGGCAGGGGTTGGGGGAGACCCAGTACTTC.